This T cell receptor beta chain originates from a study of blood T cell repertoires in COVID-19. As for the study in general: Acute and convalescent COVID-19 samples came from the United States, Italy and Spain. PBMCs, B-cell-depleted T cells, or T cells provided the cDNA or gDNA that made up the material.

Seattle cases were enrolled at active infection and followed longitudinally. Under the authors' procedure: Quantification of nucleated cells was approximated via reference gene primer amplification. Produced via immunoSEQ multiplex PCR; TCRdb's table is partial and in-frame only. The DNA gave D and trimming, while V, J and clone size come from that table. The sample comprises 100,000 to 150,000 clones, roughly 74% of which are singletons, and about 6% rests with the top ten. The sequenced material came from peripheral blood. This clonotype was obtained from a man at least 80 years old with COVID-19, enrolled during active disease.

The CDR3 reads CASSLQRTGGRQPQHF. The CDR3 DNA sequence: TGTGCCAGCAGTTTACAAAGGACAGGGGGACGTCAGCCCCAGCATTTT. The chain recombines TRBV28 with TRBJ1-5; 10 bases fit TRBD1. There are 16 residues in the CDR3. Losses at the gene ends were 2 bases for V and 6 bases for J; bases not matched to a gene: 7. The germline gives CDR1 MDHEN, CDR2 SYDVKM. The whole variable domain, filled in from reference TRBV28 and TRBJ1-5, reads DVKVTQSSRYLVKRTGEKVFLECVQDMDHENMFWYRQDPGLGLRLIYFSYDVKMKEKGDIPEGYSVSREKKERFSLILESASTNQTSMYLCASSLQRTGGRQPQHFGDGTRLSIL.